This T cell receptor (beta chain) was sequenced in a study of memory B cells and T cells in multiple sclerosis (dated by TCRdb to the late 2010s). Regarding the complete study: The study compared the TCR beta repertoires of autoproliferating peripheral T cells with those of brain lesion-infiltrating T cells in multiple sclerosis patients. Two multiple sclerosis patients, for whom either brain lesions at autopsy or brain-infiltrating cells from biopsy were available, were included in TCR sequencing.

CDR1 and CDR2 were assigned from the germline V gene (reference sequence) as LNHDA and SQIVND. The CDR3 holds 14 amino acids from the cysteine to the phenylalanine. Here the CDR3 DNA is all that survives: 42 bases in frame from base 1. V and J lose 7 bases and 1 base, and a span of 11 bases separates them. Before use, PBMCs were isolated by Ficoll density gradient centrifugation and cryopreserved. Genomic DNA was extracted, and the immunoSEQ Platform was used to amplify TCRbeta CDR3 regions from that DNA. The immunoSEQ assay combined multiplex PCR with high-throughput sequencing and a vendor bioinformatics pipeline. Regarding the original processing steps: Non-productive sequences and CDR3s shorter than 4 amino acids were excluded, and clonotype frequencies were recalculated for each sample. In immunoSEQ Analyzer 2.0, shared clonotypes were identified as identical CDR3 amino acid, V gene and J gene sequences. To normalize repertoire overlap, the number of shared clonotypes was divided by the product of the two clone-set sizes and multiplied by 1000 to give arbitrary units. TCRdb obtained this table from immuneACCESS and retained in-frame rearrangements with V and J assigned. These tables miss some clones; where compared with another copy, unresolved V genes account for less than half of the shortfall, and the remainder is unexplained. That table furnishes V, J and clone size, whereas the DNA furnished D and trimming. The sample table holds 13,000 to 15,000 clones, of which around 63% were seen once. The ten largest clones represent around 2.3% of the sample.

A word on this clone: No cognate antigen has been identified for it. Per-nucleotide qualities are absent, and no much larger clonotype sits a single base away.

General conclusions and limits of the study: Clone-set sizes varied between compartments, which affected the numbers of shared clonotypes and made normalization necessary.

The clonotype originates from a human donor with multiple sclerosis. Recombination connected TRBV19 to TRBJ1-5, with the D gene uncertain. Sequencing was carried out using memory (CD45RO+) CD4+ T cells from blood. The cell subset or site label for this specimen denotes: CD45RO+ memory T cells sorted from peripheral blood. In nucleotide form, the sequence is TGTGCCAGTAAAAAGGGAGAAAGCAATCAGCCCCAGCATTTT. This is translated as CASKKGESNQPQHF.